This T cell receptor beta chain appears in the sequencing data of a study of blood T cell repertoires in COVID-19. Across the whole study: Researchers got acute and convalescent COVID-19 samples from the United States, Italy and Spain.

V shed 0 bases and J shed 14 bases, with 13 bases lying between them. This CDR3 has 11 amino acids. The germline V gene has CDR1 SQVTM and CDR2 ANQGSEA. Assay: immunoSEQ multiplex PCR; the TCRdb copy retains only in-frame clones and omits some. The table shows about 260,000 clones, with around 90% occurring only once. What was sequenced was peripheral blood. The receptor's source is a woman aged 55 to 70 with COVID-19, enrolled during active disease. This chain joins TRBV29-1 and TRBJ1-2; possibly TRBD1 for D (5 bases). The CDR3 loop is CSVEEIRRETF. In DNA form, the CDR3 reads TGCAGCGTTGAAGAGATACGCAGGGAAACCTTC.